The clone carrying this T cell receptor (beta chain) was counted between two and nine times. This CDR3 has 14 amino acids. V gave up 0 bases and J gave up 4 bases, with 8 bases separating them. Germline V CDR1 and CDR2: SGDLS, YYNGEE. This record belongs to a study of blood T cell repertoires in COVID-19. Study background: The samples span acute and convalescent COVID-19 from the United States, Italy and Spain. PBMCs, B-cell-depleted T cells, or T cells were the source of the cDNA or gDNA that made up the material.

Original data processing: Researchers report that nucleated cell counts were estimated from reference gene primer amplification. Assay used: immunoSEQ multiplex PCR; TCRdb lists only in-frame clones, some missing. That table is the source of V, J and clone size, and D and trimming were worked out from the DNA. In the table there are under 250,000 clones, about 85% of which are singletons. This TCR derives from a woman in her sixties or seventies who had recovered from COVID-19. V is TRBV9 and J is TRBJ1-5, with a tentative D call TRBD1 (5 bases). Sequencing was done on a sample of peripheral blood. The CDR3 bases are TGTGCCAGCAGCGTAGAAGGGACTAATCAGCCCCAGCATTTT. This gives the protein CASSVEGTNQPQHF. The variable domain in full, completed from reference TRBV9 and TRBJ1-5, reads DSGVTQTPKHLITATGQRVTLRCSPRSGDLSVYWYQQSLDQGLQFLIQYYNGEERAKGNILERFSAQQFPDLHSELNLSSLELGDSALYFCASSVEGTNQPQHFGDGTRLSIL.